This record looks at one TCR beta chain sequence and its context. TCRdb re-called the 5' RACE reads and catalogs CDR3 proteins one per entry, DNA excluded. This sample's table has just over 300,000 distinct CDR3 sequences. This sample stems from a study of monozygotic twins with inflammatory bowel disease. Looked up from germline, CDR1 is LNHDA and CDR2 is SQIVND (reference sequence). This CDR3 has 13 amino acids. J is TRBJ1-5 and V is TRBV19; TCRdb's D call, TRBD1, is unchecked because there is no DNA. The source material was blood. The receptor's source is a human donor with ulcerative colitis or Crohn's disease, or a healthy co-twin of an affected twin (not recorded which). This chain's CDR3 is CASSIAQVQPQHF.